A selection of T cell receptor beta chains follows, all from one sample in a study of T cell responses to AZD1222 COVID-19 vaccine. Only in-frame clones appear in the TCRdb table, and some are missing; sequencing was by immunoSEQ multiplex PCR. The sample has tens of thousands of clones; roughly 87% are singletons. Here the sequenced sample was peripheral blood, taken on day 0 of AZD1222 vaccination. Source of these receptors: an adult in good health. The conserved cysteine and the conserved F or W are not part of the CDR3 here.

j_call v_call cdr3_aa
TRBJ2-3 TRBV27 ASSFSGDYTDTQY
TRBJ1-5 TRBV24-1 ATSDPNQPQH
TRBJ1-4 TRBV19 ASMERSNEKLF
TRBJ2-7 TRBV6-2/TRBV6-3 ASSYSMAASYEQY
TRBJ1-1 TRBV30 AWKEGRRNTEAF
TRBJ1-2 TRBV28 ASSLRPKIGTANYGYT
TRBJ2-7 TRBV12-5 ASGLRGLAPFSYEQY
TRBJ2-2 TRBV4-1 ASSQGRGIIFRELF
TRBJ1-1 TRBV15 ATSRDETRGAF
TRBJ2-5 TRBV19 ASSGSLKETQY
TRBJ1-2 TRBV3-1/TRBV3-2 ASSQAGQGGYGYT
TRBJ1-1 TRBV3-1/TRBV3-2 ASSSRGGRNTEAF
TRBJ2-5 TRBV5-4 ASSSSGGAETQY
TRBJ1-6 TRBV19 ASTPQQGHLRPLH
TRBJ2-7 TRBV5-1 ASSLDGAVREQY
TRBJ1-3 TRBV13 ASSLDRSPGPQGNTIY
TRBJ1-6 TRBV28 AVQGVSPNSPLH
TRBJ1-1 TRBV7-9 ASSRTDLPNTEAF
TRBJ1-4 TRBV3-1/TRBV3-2 ASSQSGRDNEKLF
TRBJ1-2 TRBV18 ASSQYWTDSPGYT
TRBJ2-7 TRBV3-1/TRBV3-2 ASKNSLSYEQY
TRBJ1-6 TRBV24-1 ATSAGHYNSPLH
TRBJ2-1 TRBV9 ASSGTSGGANEQF
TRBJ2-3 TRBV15 ATSRVRGGGTDTQY
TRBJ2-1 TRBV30 AWSGAWNEQF
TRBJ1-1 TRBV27 ASSARYRGKAF
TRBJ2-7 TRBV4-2 ASSQDDTGSTQY
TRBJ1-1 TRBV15 ATSTYGDRLNTEAF
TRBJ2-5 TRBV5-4 ASSLGIQETQY
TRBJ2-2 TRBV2 ASSPQGALNTGELF
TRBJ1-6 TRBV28 ASSSDRQHSPLH
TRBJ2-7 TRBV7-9 ASSSTPTYEQY
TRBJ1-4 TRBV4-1 ASSQLSAAFNEKLF
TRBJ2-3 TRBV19 ASSIMGLEGDTQY
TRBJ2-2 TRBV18 ASSQQGTGELF
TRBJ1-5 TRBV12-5 ASGLCNPRDRRETSNQPQH
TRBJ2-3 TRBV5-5 ASSLEGSDTQY
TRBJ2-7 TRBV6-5 ASSRGQGDEQY
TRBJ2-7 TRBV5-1 ASSLAGETEQY
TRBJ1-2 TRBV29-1 SVEDQQGDYGYT
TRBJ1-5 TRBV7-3 ASSIGEGQPQH
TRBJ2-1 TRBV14 ASSQDRSGEQF
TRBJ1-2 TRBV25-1 ASSEWAINYGYT
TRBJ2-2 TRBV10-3 AIKGGADYTGELF
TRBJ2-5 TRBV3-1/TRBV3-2 ASSQDLGLSETQY
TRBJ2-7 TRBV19 ASNSGGPVGQY
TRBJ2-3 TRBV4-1 ASSQEKGLASGTQY
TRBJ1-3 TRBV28 ASSLSGRSSSGNTIY
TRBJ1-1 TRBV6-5 ASRRGQQGNTEAF
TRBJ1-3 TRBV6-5 ASSYSKDSGNTIY
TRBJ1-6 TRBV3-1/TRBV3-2 ASSYGTGNSPLH
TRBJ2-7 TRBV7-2 ASSPRRGDEQY